A selection of T cell receptor beta chains follows, all from one sample in a study of CD8+ T cells in alopecia areata. Assay used: immunoSEQ multiplex PCR; TCRdb lists only in-frame clones, some missing. The repertoire holds roughly 170,000 clones, around 58% seen once, with around 12% in the top ten. The input for sequencing was CD8+ T cells sorted from blood, taken at week 24, from a patient treated with tofacitinib. The receptors shown here come from a human donor with alopecia areata. Each CDR3 is given with its conserved first and last residue. The D gene is left open where the match is weak. Clone sizes are given selectively: once, few, many, or a class where the clone is expanded.

d_call	v_call	j_call	clone_size	cdr3_aa	cdr3_nt
TRBD2	TRBV29-1	TRBJ2-7	-	CSVYSGTRQYEQYF	TGCAGCGTATACTCCGGGACTAGACAATACGAGCAGTACTTC
-	TRBV14	TRBJ2-2	few	CASSQEYTGELFF	TGTGCCAGCAGCCAAGAATACACCGGGGAGCTGTTTTTT
-	TRBV30	TRBJ2-2	-	CAWSWSGLAGELFF	TGTGCCTGGAGTTGGTCAGGGTTGGCCGGGGAGCTGTTTTTT
-	TRBV11-2	TRBJ1-4	-	CASSLGQVELFF	TGTGCCAGCAGCTTAGGACAGGTAGAACTGTTTTTT
-	TRBV4-1	TRBJ2-2	-	CASSQDRGRSAGELFF	TGCGCCAGCAGCCAAGATCGGGGGAGGTCGGCCGGGGAGCTGTTTTTT
TRBD1	TRBV5-6	TRBJ2-4	-	CASSIGGQGENIQYF	TGTGCCAGCAGTATTGGGGGACAGGGCGAAAACATTCAGTACTTC
TRBD1	TRBV5-1	TRBJ2-7	-	CASSTTDRGGYEQYF	TGCGCCAGCAGCACCACGGACAGGGGGGGCTACGAGCAGTACTTC
TRBD2	TRBV9	TRBJ2-5	-	CASSVVGLAGETQYF	TGTGCCAGCAGCGTAGTGGGACTAGCGGGTGAGACCCAGTACTTC
TRBD1	TRBV29-1	TRBJ2-7	few	CSVTRGQGASYEQYF	TGCAGCGTAACACGCGGACAGGGGGCTAGCTACGAGCAGTACTTC
-	TRBV7-9	TRBJ1-4	few	CASSLPGSRNEKLFF	TGTGCCAGCAGTCTACCGGGCTCACGCAATGAAAAACTGTTTTTT
-	TRBV27	TRBJ2-5	-	CASSPTRLGETQYF	TGTGCCAGCAGTCCGACTAGACTAGGAGAGACCCAGTACTTC
-	TRBV5-6	TRBJ2-1	-	CASRGGLSSYNEQFF	TGTGCCAGCAGGGGCGGGTTAAGTTCCTACAATGAGCAGTTCTTC